These T cell receptor beta chains were read from a single sample in a study of vaccination and CD4 T cells after COVID-19. TCRdb reanalysed the PCR reads using MiXCR and keeps one entry per CDR3 protein. The sample lists approximately 21,000 distinct CDR3 sequences, roughly 47% occurring once. These receptors lack a known antigen. Sequenced: CD4+ T cells from blood, cultured in vitro. The receptors come from a human donor who had recovered from COVID-19. CDR3s include the opening cysteine and the closing phenylalanine or tryptophan. D genes are given only for firm matches. The size entry is marked missing in some rows and otherwise reads once, few, many or a size class.

V gene	clone size	J gene	D gene	CDR3 protein	CDR3 DNA
TRBV6-2/TRBV6-3	NA	TRBJ2-3	TRBD1	CASSPGTGTDTQYF	TGTGCCAGCAGCCCCGGGACAGGCACAGATACGCAGTATTTT
TRBV10-2	NA	TRBJ2-7	TRBD1	CASSESNRGTYEQYF	TGCGCCAGCAGTGAGTCAAACAGGGGCACCTACGAGCAGTACTTC
TRBV6-2/TRBV6-3	NA	TRBJ1-2	TRBD1	CASSYSDPGGGYGYTF	TGTGCCAGCAGTTACTCCGACCCAGGGGGCGGCTATGGCTACACCTTC
TRBV10-2	few	TRBJ2-7	NA	CATQPLDRNEQYF	TGCGCCACCCAGCCACTAGACAGAAACGAGCAGTACTTC
TRBV11-2	NA	TRBJ2-5	NA	CASSLGPVETQYF	TGTGCCAGCAGCTTAGGTCCGGTTGAGACCCAGTACTTC
TRBV2	NA	TRBJ2-2	TRBD2	CASRRLAGGSTGELFF	TGTGCCAGCAGGCGACTAGCGGGAGGAAGTACCGGGGAGCTGTTTTTT
TRBV7-9	few	TRBJ2-6	TRBD2	CATSSGEAAWGGANVLTF	TGTGCCACTAGTAGCGGGGAGGCGGCGTGGGGAGGGGCCAACGTCCTGACTTTC
TRBV20-1	few	TRBJ1-5	NA	CSARMGRENQPQHF	TGCAGTGCTAGAATGGGTAGGGAGAATCAGCCCCAGCATTTT
TRBV20-1	few	TRBJ2-7	NA	CSARSAGVYEQYF	TGCAGTGCTAGATCCGCCGGGGTTTACGAGCAGTACTTC
TRBV27	once	TRBJ2-2	NA	CASSWQEGTGELFF	TGTGCCAGCAGTTGGCAGGAAGGCACCGGGGAGCTGTTTTTT
TRBV6-5	few	TRBJ1-3	NA	CASSYPLAGGRNTIYF	TGTGCCAGCAGTTACCCCTTAGCAGGCGGAAGGAACACCATATATTTT
TRBV7-2	NA	TRBJ1-1	NA	CASSLGGTLTEAFF	TGTGCCAGCAGCTTAGGGGGGACCCTCACTGAAGCTTTCTTT
TRBV7-2	NA	TRBJ2-7	NA	CASSLGVQGYEQYF	TGTGCCAGCAGCTTAGGCGTACAGGGTTACGAGCAGTACTTC
TRBV11-3	once	TRBJ2-7	NA	CASSLDHYEQYF	TGTGCCAGCAGCTTAGATCACTACGAGCAGTACTTC
TRBV27	NA	TRBJ1-1	NA	CASSSRRNTEAFF	TGTGCCAGCAGTTCCCGGAGGAACACTGAAGCTTTCTTT
TRBV12-3/TRBV12-4	NA	TRBJ2-2	NA	CASSFEDPVNTGELFF	TGTGCCAGCAGTTTTGAGGATCCCGTGAACACCGGGGAGCTGTTTTTT
TRBV7-9	once	TRBJ2-3	NA	CASSFGVANTDTQYF	TGTGCCAGCAGCTTTGGGGTAGCCAACACAGATACGCAGTATTTT
TRBV20-1	NA	TRBJ2-1	NA	CSARAREWNEQFF	TGCAGTGCTAGGGCCAGGGAATGGAATGAGCAGTTCTTC
TRBV27	NA	TRBJ1-1	TRBD1	CASSLSRYRGENTEAFF	TGTGCCAGCAGTTTATCGAGGTACAGGGGCGAGAACACTGAAGCTTTCTTT
TRBV7-9	NA	TRBJ1-6	NA	CASSLDWGRNSPLHF	TGTGCCAGCAGCTTAGATTGGGGTCGGAATTCACCCCTCCACTTT
TRBV7-2	NA	TRBJ1-1	NA	CASSLVAGANTEAFF	TGTGCCAGCAGCTTAGTGGCAGGGGCGAACACTGAAGCTTTCTTT
TRBV5-1	NA	TRBJ1-2	TRBD1	CASSWGTGGGYTF	TGCGCCAGCAGCTGGGGGACAGGGGGAGGCTACACCTTC
TRBV6-1	few	TRBJ1-5	NA	CASSVGGNQPQHF	TGTGCCAGCAGTGTGGGAGGAAATCAGCCCCAGCATTTT
TRBV7-9	NA	TRBJ2-7	TRBD1	CASSLLPGQGQSYEQYF	TGTGCCAGCAGCTTACTTCCGGGACAGGGGCAATCCTACGAGCAGTACTTC
TRBV2	NA	TRBJ1-6	TRBD1	CASRGQGAYNSPLHF	TGTGCCAGCAGGGGGCAGGGGGCCTATAATTCACCCCTCCACTTT
TRBV5-4	NA	TRBJ2-5	TRBD2	CASSHRREAQETQYF	TGTGCCAGCAGCCACCGGCGGGAGGCCCAAGAGACCCAGTACTTC
TRBV20-1	few	TRBJ2-4	NA	CSALGPRRGENIQYF	TGCAGTGCCCTTGGACCCCGGCGGGGTGAAAACATTCAGTACTTC
TRBV19	few	TRBJ1-1	TRBD1	CASSITWTGVDTEAFF	TGTGCCAGTAGTATAACTTGGACAGGGGTGGACACTGAAGCTTTCTTT
TRBV11-2	few	TRBJ1-1	NA	CASSLIWGNTEAFF	TGTGCCAGCAGCTTAATTTGGGGGAACACTGAAGCTTTCTTT
TRBV27	NA	TRBJ2-7	NA	CASSGAKGHEQYF	TGTGCCAGCAGTGGGGCCAAAGGGCACGAGCAGTACTTC
TRBV6-1	NA	TRBJ1-1	NA	CASSTEGGWGEAFF	TGTGCCAGCAGTACGGAAGGGGGTTGGGGTGAAGCTTTCTTT
TRBV5-4	few	TRBJ1-2	TRBD1	CASSIQGLGYTF	TGTGCCAGCAGCATACAGGGGTTAGGCTACACCTTC
TRBV6-1	NA	TRBJ2-1	TRBD2	CASDREGNEQFF	TGTGCCAGCGACCGGGAGGGGAATGAGCAGTTCTTC
TRBV12-3/TRBV12-4	NA	TRBJ2-7	TRBD1	CASSSRQGATHEQYF	TGTGCCAGCAGTTCTCGACAGGGGGCTACCCACGAGCAGTACTTC
TRBV6-5	NA	TRBJ2-1	TRBD2	CASSYLLAGGLYEQFF	TGTGCCAGCAGTTACTTGCTAGCGGGGGGCCTCTATGAGCAGTTCTTC
TRBV20-1	NA	TRBJ2-7	TRBD2	CSARSSGTPYEQYF	TGCAGTGCTAGATCTAGCGGGACCCCCTACGAGCAGTACTTC
TRBV7-3	NA	TRBJ2-3	NA	CASSSGARGTDTQYF	TGTGCCAGTTCGTCAGGAGCCCGTGGCACAGATACGCAGTATTTT
TRBV20-1	few	TRBJ2-7	TRBD2	CSARGRGGDYEQYF	TGCAGTGCTAGAGGTCGCGGGGGGGACTACGAGCAGTACTTC
TRBV6-2/TRBV6-3	NA	TRBJ2-1	TRBD2	CASSGLAGAYSYNEQFF	TGTGCCAGCAGTGGACTAGCGGGGGCCTACTCCTACAATGAGCAGTTCTTC
TRBV29-1	NA	TRBJ2-3	TRBD1	CSVALGGTGRSDTQYF	TGCAGCGTTGCCTTAGGGGGGACAGGGAGGTCAGATACGCAGTATTTT
TRBV10-1	NA	TRBJ1-1	NA	CASSEAGRDTEAFF	TGCGCCAGCAGTGAGGCCGGAAGGGACACTGAAGCTTTCTTT
TRBV20-1	NA	TRBJ2-7	TRBD2	CSATGTRGGEQYF	TGCAGTGCCACCGGGACTAGAGGGGGCGAGCAGTACTTC
TRBV24-1	few	TRBJ2-2	NA	CATSDLGGSGELFF	TGTGCCACCAGTGATTTAGGAGGTTCCGGGGAGCTGTTTTTT
TRBV27	NA	TRBJ1-2	NA	CASSSPQRGLYGYTF	TGTGCCAGCAGTTCCCCTCAACGGGGCCTCTATGGCTACACCTTC
TRBV6-5	NA	TRBJ1-1	TRBD1	CASSYPDRGETEAFF	TGTGCCAGCAGTTACCCGGACAGGGGAGAGACTGAAGCTTTCTTT